A single sample gave rise to the 2 T cell receptor beta chains below, sequenced in a study of blood T cell repertoires in COVID-19. Assay: immunoSEQ multiplex PCR; the TCRdb copy retains only in-frame clones and omits some. The sample holds roughly 100,000 clones, 85% to 95% seen once. The sample taken for sequencing was peripheral blood. The receptors originated from a man aged 45 to 65 with active COVID-19.

V is TRBV27 and J is TRBJ2-2; unclear D gene. CDR3 length: 13 amino acids. Germline V gene lookup returns CDR1 MNHEY and CDR2 SMNVEV (reference sequence). V dropped 5 bases and J dropped 0 bases, with 4 bases sitting between them. This CDR3 is CASSQTNTGELFF. CDR3 sequence (DNA): TGTGCCAGCAGTCAAACGAACACCGGGGAGCTGTTTTTT.

This chain links TRBV18 with TRBJ1-1; D uncertain. CDR1 and CDR2 (germline): KGHSH, LQKENI. The length of the CDR3 is 14 residues. The germline V and J ends were trimmed by 1 base and 2 bases, with 8 bases remaining between them. The DNA for the CDR3 is TGTGCCAGCTCACCACTCAGTTCAAACACTGAAGCTTTCTTT. Its translation is CASSPLSSNTEAFF.